The entry that follows covers one T cell receptor beta chain sequence. Its antigen is not known. The sample originates from a study of T cell repertoires in cytomegalovirus infection. Study at large: Peptides in the study included HLA-C-restricted and HLA-B-restricted CMV epitopes. Public TCR beta signatures were indicative of both CMV infection and a matching HLA type.

Via MiXCR, TCRdb re-called the reads, giving one row per CDR3 protein. The sample consists of 750,000 to 900,000 distinct CDR3 sequences, about 28% of them appearing once. With 6 bases removed from V and 3 bases from J, the gap between germline ends came to 21 bases. The CDR3 contains 17 residues. CDR1 MDHEN and CDR2 SYDVKM come from the germline V gene. Whole-study results and caveats: Cumulative frequency (of public TCR beta family members) identified carriers of CMV plus the relevant HLA. In two of eight donors, the top clonotype was HLA-C-restricted CMV-specific.

The rearrangement joins TRBV28 to TRBJ2-1; D gene ambiguous. The specimen was cultured CD8+ T cells from PBMCs, collected from culture after CMV antigen stimulation. The sequence derives from a human donor in good health (CMV status not recorded). Some clones in this sample may be carry-over from other donors' samples. The CDR3 here is CASSHHVSVRDYNEQFF. The CDR3 DNA reads as TGTGCCAGCAGCCACCACGTAAGCGTGCGCGACTACAATGAGCAGTTCTTC.